This T cell receptor (beta chain) is from a study of T cell changes during pregnancy in multiple sclerosis (dated by TCRdb to about 2019). With respect to the entire study: In women with multiple sclerosis, the researchers looked at how the T cell repertoire shifted as pregnancy progressed.

A remark on this clone: Its antigen is currently not known. The record has no base qualities; no much larger clone is one base away.

Library generation was performed with the immunoSEQ multiplex PCR assay. Here the immuneACCESS table is served through TCRdb, limited to in-frame sequences with V and J called. Missing clones are a known gap in these copies; in checked studies unresolved V genes cover under half, and the rest lacks a known reason. In this sample the table shows about 36,000 clones, 85% to 95% of which occur a single time. The ten largest clones take up 0.35% to 0.45% of the sample. Sequences MDHEN (CDR1) and SYDVKM (CDR2) are obtained from the germline V gene. At the junction V is shortened by 4 bases and J by 6 bases, with 15 bases in between. Inclusive of the bounding cysteine and phenylalanine, the CDR3 is 14 residues long. The read is trimmed to its CDR3 DNA, 42 bases read in frame from base 1.

The chain uses TRBV28 and TRBJ1-1, and TRBD1 may be the D gene, going by 5 matching bases. The origin of this receptor is a female donor with multiple sclerosis, enrolled in a pregnancy study. The material was CD4+ T cells from peripheral blood mononuclear cells, obtained in the first trimester of pregnancy. The DNA is as follows: TGTGCCAGCAGTTACCCCCGGGGGAAACCTGAAGCTTTCTTT. Translated, this gives CASSYPRGKPEAFF. The full variable domain, with segments outside the CDR3 supplied by the reference TRBV28 and TRBJ1-1 proteins, appears as DVKVTQSSRYLVKRTGEKVFLECVQDMDHENMFWYRQDPGLGLRLIYFSYDVKMKEKGDIPEGYSVSREKKERFSLILESASTNQTSMYLCASSYPRGKPEAFFGQGTRLTVV.